What follows describes a single TCR beta chain. Its specificity is unknown. This entry belongs to a study of shared clonotypes between healthy human individuals. Study-wide results and limits: A reduction in generation probabilities was seen for non-shared clonotypes relative to those shared by all four donors.

DNA at about 210 ng, roughly 27,000 T cell genomes, went into sorted-subset replicate PCRs. The repertoire was sequenced with immunoSEQ multiplex PCR; TCRdb's copy has only in-frame clones and lacks some. In the table there are more than 900,000 clones, around three quarters of which are singletons. The sample taken for sequencing was memory CD4+ T cells from PBMCs. Specified subset: CD45RA-negative fraction. The receptor's source is a man between 18 and 29 years old in good health. Some clones in this sample may be carry-over from other donors' samples.

CDR3 residues: CASRGGGLAYEQYF. The CDR3, as DNA: TGTGCCAGCAGGGGCGGGGGACTAGCCTACGAGCAGTACTTC. The chain has TRBV6-5 and TRBJ2-7, with 8 positions matching TRBD2. CDR3 length: 14 residues. Germline V gives CDR1 MNHEY, CDR2 SVGAGI. Trimming removed 6 bases from V and 2 bases from J; junction bases left unmatched: 6.